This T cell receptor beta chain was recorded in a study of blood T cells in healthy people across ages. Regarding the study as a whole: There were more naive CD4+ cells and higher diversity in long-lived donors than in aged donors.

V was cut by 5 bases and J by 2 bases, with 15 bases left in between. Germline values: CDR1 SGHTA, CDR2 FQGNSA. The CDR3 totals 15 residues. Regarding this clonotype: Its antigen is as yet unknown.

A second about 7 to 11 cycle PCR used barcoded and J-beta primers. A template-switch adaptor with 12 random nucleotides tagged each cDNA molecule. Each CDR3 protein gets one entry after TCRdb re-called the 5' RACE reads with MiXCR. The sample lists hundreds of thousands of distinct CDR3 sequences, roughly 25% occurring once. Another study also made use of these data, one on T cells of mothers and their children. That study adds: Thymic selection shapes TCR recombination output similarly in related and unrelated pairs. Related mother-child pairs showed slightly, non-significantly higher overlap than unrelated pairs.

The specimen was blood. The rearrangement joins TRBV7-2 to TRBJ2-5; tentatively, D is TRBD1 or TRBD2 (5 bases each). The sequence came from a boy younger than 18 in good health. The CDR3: CASSRGDRSQETQYF. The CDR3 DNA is TGTGCCAGCAGCCGTGGGGACCGAAGTCAAGAGACCCAGTACTTC.